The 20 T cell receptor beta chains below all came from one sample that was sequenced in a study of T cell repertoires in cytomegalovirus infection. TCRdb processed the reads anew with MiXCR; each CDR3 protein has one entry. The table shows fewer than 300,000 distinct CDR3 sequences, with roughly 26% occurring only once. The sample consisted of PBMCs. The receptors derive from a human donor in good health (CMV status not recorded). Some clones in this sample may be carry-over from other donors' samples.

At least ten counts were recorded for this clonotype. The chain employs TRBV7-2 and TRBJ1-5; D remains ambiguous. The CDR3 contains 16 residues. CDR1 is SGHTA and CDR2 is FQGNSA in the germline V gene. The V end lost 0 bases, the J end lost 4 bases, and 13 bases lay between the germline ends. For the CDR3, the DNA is TGTGCCAGCAGCTTAGCTTCAACAGCTGTTAATCAGCCCCAGCATTTT. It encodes CASSLASTAVNQPQHF.

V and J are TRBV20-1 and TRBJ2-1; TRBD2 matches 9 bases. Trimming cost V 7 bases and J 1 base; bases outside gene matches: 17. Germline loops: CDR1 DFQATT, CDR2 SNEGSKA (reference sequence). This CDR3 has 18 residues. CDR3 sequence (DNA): TGCAGTGTTCTCGAGAGGCTAGCGGGGAGGGGTTCCTACAATGAGCAGTTCTTC. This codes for CSVLERLAGRGSYNEQFF.

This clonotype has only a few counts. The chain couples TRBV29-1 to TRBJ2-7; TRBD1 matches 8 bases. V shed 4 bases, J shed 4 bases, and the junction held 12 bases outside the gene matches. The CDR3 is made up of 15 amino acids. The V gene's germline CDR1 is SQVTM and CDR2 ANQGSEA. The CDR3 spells CSVASRTGSSYEQYF. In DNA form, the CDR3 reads TGCAGCGTTGCGTCCCGGACAGGGTCATCTTACGAGCAGTACTTC.

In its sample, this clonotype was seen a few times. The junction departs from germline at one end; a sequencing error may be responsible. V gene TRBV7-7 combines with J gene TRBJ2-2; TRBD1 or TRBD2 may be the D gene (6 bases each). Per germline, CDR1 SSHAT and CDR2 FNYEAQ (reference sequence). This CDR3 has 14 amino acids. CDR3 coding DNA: TGTGCTAGCAGCTTAGGGGGGCTGGACGGGGAGCTGTTTTTT. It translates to CASSLGGLDGELFF.

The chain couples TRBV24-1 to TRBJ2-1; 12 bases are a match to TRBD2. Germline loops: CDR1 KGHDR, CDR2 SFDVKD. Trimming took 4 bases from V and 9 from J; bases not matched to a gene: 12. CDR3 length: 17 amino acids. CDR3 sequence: CATSDPRTSGISGEQFF. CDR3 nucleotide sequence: TGTGCCACCAGTGACCCGAGGACTAGCGGGATATCAGGTGAGCAGTTCTTC.

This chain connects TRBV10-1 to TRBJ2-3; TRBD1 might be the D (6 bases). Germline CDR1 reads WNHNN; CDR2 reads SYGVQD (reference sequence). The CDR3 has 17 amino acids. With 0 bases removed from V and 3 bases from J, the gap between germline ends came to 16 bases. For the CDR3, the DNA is TGCGCCAGCAGTGAGTCGGTTGGGGGCGGAGTGACAGATACGCAGTATTTT. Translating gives CASSESVGGGVTDTQYF.

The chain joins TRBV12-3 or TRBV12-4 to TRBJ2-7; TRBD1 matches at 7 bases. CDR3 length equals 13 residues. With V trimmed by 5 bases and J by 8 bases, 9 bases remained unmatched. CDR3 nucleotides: TGTGCCAGCAGTGAGGTCGGGACAGCGAAGCAGTACTTC. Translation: CASSEVGTAKQYF.

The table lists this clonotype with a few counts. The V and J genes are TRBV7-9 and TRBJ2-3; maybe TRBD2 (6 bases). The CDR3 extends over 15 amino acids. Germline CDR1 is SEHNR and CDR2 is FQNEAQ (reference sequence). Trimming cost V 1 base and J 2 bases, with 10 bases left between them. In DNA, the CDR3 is TGTGCCAGCAGCTTAGGGGCGGGGACCACAGATACGCAGTATTTT. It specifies CASSLGAGTTDTQYF.

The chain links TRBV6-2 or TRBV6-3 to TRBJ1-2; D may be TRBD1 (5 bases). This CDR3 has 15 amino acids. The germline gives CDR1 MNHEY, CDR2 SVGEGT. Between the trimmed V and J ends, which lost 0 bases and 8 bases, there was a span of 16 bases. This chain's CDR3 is CASSYSTVGRYGYTF. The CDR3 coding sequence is TGTGCCAGCAGTTACTCGACAGTGGGGCGGTACGGCTACACCTTC.

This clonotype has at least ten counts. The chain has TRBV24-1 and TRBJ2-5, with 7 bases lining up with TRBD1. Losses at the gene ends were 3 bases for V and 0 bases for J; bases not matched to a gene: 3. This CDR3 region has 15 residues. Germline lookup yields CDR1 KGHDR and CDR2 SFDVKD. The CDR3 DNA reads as TGTGCCACCAGTGATCCGGACAGGTACCAAGAGACCCAGTACTTC. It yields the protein CATSDPDRYQETQYF.

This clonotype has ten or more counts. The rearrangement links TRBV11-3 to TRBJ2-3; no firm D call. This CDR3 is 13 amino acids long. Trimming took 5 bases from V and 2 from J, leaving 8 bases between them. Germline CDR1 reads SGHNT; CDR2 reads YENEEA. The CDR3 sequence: CASSRENTDTQYF. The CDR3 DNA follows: TGTGCCAGCAGCCGTGAAAACACAGATACGCAGTATTTT.

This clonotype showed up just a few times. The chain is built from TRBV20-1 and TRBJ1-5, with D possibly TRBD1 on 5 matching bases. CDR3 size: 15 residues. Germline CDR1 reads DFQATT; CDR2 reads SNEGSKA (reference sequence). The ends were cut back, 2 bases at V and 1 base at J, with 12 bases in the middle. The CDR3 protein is CSARWGGVSNQPQHF. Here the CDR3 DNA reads TGCAGTGCTAGATGGGGAGGGGTGAGCAATCAGCCCCAGCATTTT.

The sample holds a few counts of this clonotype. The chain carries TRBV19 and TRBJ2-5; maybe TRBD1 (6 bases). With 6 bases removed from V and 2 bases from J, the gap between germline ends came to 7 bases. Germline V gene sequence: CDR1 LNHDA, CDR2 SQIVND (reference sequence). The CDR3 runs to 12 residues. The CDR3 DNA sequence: TGTGCCAGTAGCGGACAGCAAGAGACCCAGTACTTC. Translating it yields CASSGQQETQYF.

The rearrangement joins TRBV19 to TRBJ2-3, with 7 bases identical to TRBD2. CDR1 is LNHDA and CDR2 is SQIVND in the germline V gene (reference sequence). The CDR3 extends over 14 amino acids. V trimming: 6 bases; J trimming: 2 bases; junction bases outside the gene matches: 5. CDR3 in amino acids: CASSSGLLTDTQYF. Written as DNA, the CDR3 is TGTGCCAGTAGCTCGGGACTACTCACAGATACGCAGTATTTT.

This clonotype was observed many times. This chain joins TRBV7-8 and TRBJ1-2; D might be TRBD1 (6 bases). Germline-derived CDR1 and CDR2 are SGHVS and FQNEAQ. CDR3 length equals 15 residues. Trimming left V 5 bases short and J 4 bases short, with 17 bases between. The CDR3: CASSQNTGISYGYTF. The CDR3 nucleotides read TGTGCCAGCAGCCAGAATACAGGGATCTCCTATGGCTACACCTTC. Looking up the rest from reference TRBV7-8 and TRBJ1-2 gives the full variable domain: GAGVSQSPRYKVAKRGQDVALRCDPISGHVSLFWYQQALGQGPEFLTYFQNEAQLDKSGLPSDRFFAERPEGSVSTLKIQRTQQEDSAVYLCASSQNTGISYGYTFGSGTRLTVV.

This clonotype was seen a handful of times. The CDR3, as DNA: TGTGCCAGCAGCTTAATGGCCAGCCAAGAGACCCAGTACTTC. Its translation is CASSLMASQETQYF. This sequence joins TRBV7-6 and TRBJ2-5; D is unclear. V lost 2 bases and J 1 base, leaving 8 bases between the germline ends. This CDR3 is built from 14 residues. Germline CDR1 is SGHVS and CDR2 is FNYEAQ.

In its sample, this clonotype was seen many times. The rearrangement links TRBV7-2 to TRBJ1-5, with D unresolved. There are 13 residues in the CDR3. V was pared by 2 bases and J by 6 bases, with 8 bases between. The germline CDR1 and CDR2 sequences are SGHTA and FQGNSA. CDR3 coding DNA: TGTGCCAGCAGCTTAAGAGAGGGTCAGCCCCAGCATTTT. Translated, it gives CASSLREGQPQHF.

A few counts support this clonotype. The CDR3 DNA reads as TGTGCCAGCAGCTTAGGTAGCGGGAGAACAAATGAGCAGTTCTTC. Translated: CASSLGSGRTNEQFF. V is TRBV11-3 and J is TRBJ2-1, with 9 bases lining up with TRBD2. The CDR3 contains 15 residues. The V gene end was trimmed by 1 base and the J gene end by 7 bases; junction bases not matched to a gene: 5. CDR1 SGHNT and CDR2 YENEEA come from the germline V gene.

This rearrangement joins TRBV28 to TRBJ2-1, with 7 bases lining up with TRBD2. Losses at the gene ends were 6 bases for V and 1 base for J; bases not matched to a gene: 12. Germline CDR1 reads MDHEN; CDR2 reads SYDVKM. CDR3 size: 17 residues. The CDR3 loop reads CASRELAGVRSYNEQFF. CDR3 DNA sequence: TGTGCCAGCAGGGAATTGGCGGGAGTACGTTCCTACAATGAGCAGTTCTTC.

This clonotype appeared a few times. CDR3 DNA sequence: TGTGCCAGCAGTCGGGACAGTCTCTATGGCTACACCTTC. This gives the protein CASSRDSLYGYTF. The gene calls are TRBV7-9 and TRBJ1-2, with 7 bases that match TRBD1. The CDR3 totals 13 residues. With V trimmed by 6 bases and J by 4 bases, 5 bases remained unmatched. Germline assignment: CDR1 SEHNR and CDR2 FQNEAQ (reference sequence).